A single sample is the source of the 26 T cell receptor beta chains below, sequenced in a study of CD8+ T cells in alopecia areata. As to treatment: oral pan-JAK inhibitor, 5-10 mg twice daily. Sequencing used cDNA as its template, made by extracting RNA and reverse transcribing it. Sequenced by immunoSEQ multiplex PCR; TCRdb stores in-frame clones only, minus some. The sample holds about 280,000 clones, more than 45% seen once. This specimen consisted of CD4+ T cells sorted from blood, obtained at week 24, from a patient treated with tofacitinib. Receptors were obtained from a human donor with alopecia areata.

This clone was seen more than once but under ten times. The rearrangement links TRBV30 to TRBJ1-2, with D perhaps matching TRBD1 (6 bases). V was shortened by 4 bases and J by 4 bases, with 13 bases between the two germline ends. Germline-derived CDR1 and CDR2 are GTSNPN and SVGIG (reference sequence). The CDR3 has 13 residues. This CDR3 is CAWTSGTPYGYTF. The CDR3 DNA reads TGTGCCTGGACCTCCGGGACACCCTATGGCTACACCTTC.

CDR3 nucleotides: TGTGCCTGGAGTGTCCAGGTAGACTATGGCTACACCTTC. Residues: CAWSVQVDYGYTF. This chain links TRBV30 with TRBJ1-2; D is unresolved. CDR1 GTSNPN and CDR2 SVGIG come from the germline V gene (reference sequence). This CDR3 is 13 amino acids long. Trimming removed 0 bases at V and 3 bases at J, with 8 bases between.

This chain joins TRBV30 and TRBJ1-2; a possible D gene is TRBD1 (6 bases). Looked up from germline, CDR1 is GTSNPN and CDR2 is SVGIG (reference sequence). With 3 bases removed from V and 0 bases from J, the gap between germline ends came to 14 bases. The CDR3 has 15 residues. The chain's CDR3 is CAWRKGRGSNYGYTF. CDR3 sequence (DNA): TGTGCCTGGAGAAAGGGGAGGGGGTCTAACTATGGCTACACCTTC.

The gene calls are TRBV5-1 and TRBJ2-7; TRBD1 matches at 7 bases. J was trimmed by 2 bases and V by 4 bases; bases with no gene match: 6. The CDR3 runs 14 residues. Germline V CDR1 and CDR2: SGHRS, YFSETQ. CDR3 coding DNA: TGCGCCAGCAGCCTCAGGGGGTATCCCTACGAGCAGTACTTC. This gives the protein CASSLRGYPYEQYF.

The V gene is TRBV7-9, the J gene TRBJ2-5; D call uncertain. In germline, CDR1 is SEHNR, CDR2 FQNEAQ (reference sequence). V lost 7 bases and J lost 10, with 16 bases in between. CDR3 length: 12 residues. In nucleotides, the CDR3 is TGTGCCAGCACCCCTGGGCGAGGAAACCAGTACTTC. As protein: CASTPGRGNQYF. Full variable domain (outside the CDR3, taken from reference TRBV7-9 and TRBJ2-5): DTGVSQNPRHKITKRGQNVTFRCDPISEHNRLYWYRQTLGQGPEFLTYFQNEAQLEKSRLLSDRFSAERPKGSFSTLEIQRTEQGDSAMYLCASTPGRGNQYFGPGTRLLVL.

J is TRBJ2-7 and V is TRBV9, with unresolved D. The CDR3 has 14 residues. V lost 4 bases, J lost 6 bases, and 17 bases lay in between. Germline lookup yields CDR1 SGDLS and CDR2 YYNGEE. Here the CDR3 reads CASSMTPYTREQYF. The DNA of the CDR3 is TGTGCCAGCAGCATGACCCCCTATACGCGCGAGCAGTACTTC. Using reference TRBV9 and TRBJ2-7 for the parts outside the CDR3, the full variable domain is DSGVTQTPKHLITATGQRVTLRCSPRSGDLSVYWYQQSLDQGLQFLIQYYNGEERAKGNILERFSAQQFPDLHSELNLSSLELGDSALYFCASSMTPYTREQYFGPGTRLTVT.

Note on this clone: Other DNA sequences in this sample translate to the same CDR3. The gene calls are TRBV29-1 and TRBJ2-3, with 12 bases identical to TRBD2. V trimming: 3 bases; J trimming: 0 bases; junction bases outside the gene matches: 4. Germline CDR1 SQVTM, CDR2 ANQGSEA. CDR3 length: 16 amino acids. The chain's CDR3 is CSVDGLAGTSTDTQYF. The CDR3 DNA sequence: TGCAGCGTTGATGGACTAGCGGGGACTAGCACAGATACGCAGTATTTT.

This rearrangement joins TRBV10-3 to TRBJ2-5; D unclear. With 11 bases removed from V and 0 bases from J, the gap between germline ends came to 13 bases. CDR3 length equals 13 residues. Germline V gives CDR1 ENHRY, CDR2 SYGVKD. The CDR3 here is CAASQVDQETQYF. The CDR3 DNA follows: TGTGCCGCTTCCCAAGTGGACCAAGAGACCCAGTACTTC.

V is TRBV28 and J is TRBJ2-7; possibly TRBD1 for D (6 bases). Trimming stripped 4 bases from V and 6 bases from J, with 19 bases between. The germline CDR1 and CDR2 sequences are MDHEN and SYDVKM. This CDR3 region has 15 residues. The CDR3 DNA reads TGTGCCAGCAGTTCCCCTGGGACAACCTTTTCCGAGCAGTACTTC. It encodes CASSSPGTTFSEQYF.

The chain carries TRBV1 and TRBJ2-1; TRBD2 was called by the table and not checked on the DNA. TRBV1 is recorded as a pseudogene. CDR3 length equals 16 residues. The CDR3 bases are TGCACCAGCCCTCCCAAGTCGGGGGGGCACGGCGATGAGCAGTTCTTC. Amino acid sequence: CTSPPKSGGHGDEQFF.

This chain joins TRBV9 and TRBJ1-3, with no clear D. The CDR3 spans 17 residues. Germline V gene sequence: CDR1 SGDLS, CDR2 YYNGEE. V was shortened by 0 bases and J by 0 bases, with 13 bases between the two germline ends. The CDR3 loop is CASSVGDNLDSGNTIYF. The CDR3 DNA reads as TGTGCCAGCAGCGTAGGGGATAATCTGGACTCTGGAAACACCATATATTTT.

The chain joins TRBV30 to TRBJ1-5; 10 bases map to TRBD1. Germline V gene data show CDR1 as GTSNPN and CDR2 as SVGIG (reference sequence). The CDR3 consists of 15 residues. The V segment lost 1 base and the J segment 3 bases; nucleotides outside the gene matches: 3. CDR3 amino acids: CAWSGDRGPNQPQHF. DNA of the CDR3: TGTGCCTGGAGTGGGGACAGGGGTCCCAATCAGCCCCAGCATTTT. Using reference TRBV30 and TRBJ1-5 for the parts outside the CDR3, the full variable domain is SQTIHQWPATLVQPVGSPLSLECTVEGTSNPNLYWYRQAAGRGLQLLFYSVGIGQISSEVPQNLSASRPQDRQFILSSKKLLLSDSGFYLCAWSGDRGPNQPQHFGDGTRLSIL.

Concerning this clone itself: The same CDR3 also results from other DNA sequences found in this sample. The V and J genes are TRBV7-2 and TRBJ1-2; 9 nucleotides match TRBD1. This CDR3 is built from 15 residues. The germline CDR1 and CDR2 sequences are SGHTA and FQGNSA. The trim removed 0 bases at V and 2 bases at J, leaving 1 base unmatched. The CDR3 spells CASSLAGQGNYGYTF. The CDR3, as DNA: TGTGCCAGCAGCTTAGCCGGACAGGGGAACTATGGCTACACCTTC.

The chain employs TRBV5-6 and TRBJ1-1, with D perhaps TRBD1 (5 bases). Germline assignment: CDR1 SGHDT and CDR2 YYEEEE. The CDR3 extends over 13 amino acids. Deletions cut 3 bases from V and 6 bases from J, with 12 bases between. The CDR3 here is CASSYPGGAEAFF. In nucleotides, the CDR3 is TGTGCCAGCAGCTACCCTGGGGGGGCTGAAGCTTTCTTT.

Note on this clone: This CDR3 is also generated by other DNA sequences in the sample. The CDR3 loop reads CASSPGQVQETQYF. The CDR3 DNA is TGTGCCAGCAGCCCCGGACAGGTACAAGAGACCCAGTACTTC. The chain combines TRBV19 with TRBJ2-5; the match to TRBD1 covers 7 bases. CDR3 size: 14 residues. CDR1 is LNHDA, CDR2 SQIVND, per germline (reference sequence). After removal of 9 bases from V and 2 bases from J, the junction contained 9 bases not matched to a gene.

J is TRBJ1-5 and V is TRBV2, with D unclear. V was shortened by 6 bases and J by 2 bases, with 14 bases between the two germline ends. The CDR3 length is 15 residues. Germline loops: CDR1 SNHLY, CDR2 FYNNEI. In nucleotides, the CDR3 is TGTGCCAGCAGAGGTGACAATAACGGCAATCAGCCCCAGCATTTT. This codes for CASRGDNNGNQPQHF.

V is TRBV30 and J is TRBJ1-1; D is uncertain. Trimming pared 4 bases from V and 2 bases from J, leaving 11 bases between. Germline V gene lookup returns CDR1 GTSNPN and CDR2 SVGIG (reference sequence). This CDR3 is built from 13 residues. The CDR3 coding sequence is TGTGCCTGGACTCGACCGGGAAACACTGAAGCTTTCTTT. Translated, it gives CAWTRPGNTEAFF.

The chain has TRBV27 and TRBJ1-4; TRBD1 might be the D (6 bases). The CDR3 runs to 15 residues. The germline CDR1 and CDR2 sequences are MNHEY and SMNVEV (reference sequence). The ends were cut back, 5 bases at V and 8 bases at J, with 18 bases in the middle. The CDR3 spells CASSPRGVRGEKLFF. The CDR3 DNA reads as TGTGCCAGCAGTCCAAGGGGGGTCCGCGGCGAAAAACTGTTTTTT.

J is TRBJ1-1 and V is TRBV2; D may be TRBD1 (6 bases). The CDR3 is made up of 15 amino acids. V lost 6 bases and J 1 base, leaving 15 bases between the germline ends. The germline gives CDR1 SNHLY, CDR2 FYNNEI. The DNA of the CDR3 is TGTGCCAGCAGGGGGGGCGTCGGGGCGAACACTGAAGCTTTCTTT. It translates to CASRGGVGANTEAFF.

The chain employs TRBV6-1 and TRBJ2-3, with 9 bases identical to TRBD1. CDR3 size: 15 residues. Germline trimming cut 5 bases from V and 3 bases from J; bases unmatched to any gene: 6. Germline V gives CDR1 MNHNS, CDR2 SASEGT. The CDR3 DNA reads as TGTGCCAGCAGTACTCACAGGGGGCGAACAGATACGCAGTATTTT. Encoded protein: CASSTHRGRTDTQYF.

The CDR3 loop reads CASSFGTGARGANVLTF. DNA of the CDR3: TGTGCCAGCAGCTTCGGGACAGGGGCTCGCGGGGCCAACGTCCTGACTTTC. The V and J genes are TRBV7-9 and TRBJ2-6; 10 bases agree with TRBD1. Germline V gene lookup returns CDR1 SEHNR and CDR2 FQNEAQ (reference sequence). The CDR3 has 17 amino acids. Trimming removed 3 bases from V and 4 bases from J; junction bases left unmatched: 6.

This rearrangement joins TRBV7-9 to TRBJ1-1; 9 nucleotides match TRBD1. The germline CDR1 and CDR2 sequences are SEHNR and FQNEAQ (reference sequence). The V and J ends lost 5 bases and 4 bases, in that order; junction bases with no gene match: 5. The CDR3 sequence is 14 residues long. CDR3 sequence: CASSPQTGGTEAFF. The CDR3 nucleotides are TGTGCCAGCAGCCCGCAGACAGGGGGCACTGAAGCTTTCTTT.

The V gene is TRBV29-1, the J gene TRBJ2-7; tentatively, D is TRBD1 (8 bases). Germline V lookup: CDR1 SQVTM, CDR2 ANQGSEA. The CDR3 is 15 amino acids. Trimming took 1 base from V and 7 from J, leaving 20 bases between them. CDR3 protein: CSVEGGGQATREQYF. The DNA for the CDR3 is TGCAGCGTTGAAGGGGGGGGACAGGCTACGAGGGAGCAGTACTTC.

This clone was counted only a few times. The chain combines TRBV7-9 with TRBJ2-2, with D uncertain. Per the germline V gene, CDR1 is SEHNR and CDR2 is FQNEAQ (reference sequence). CDR3 size: 15 residues. The V and J ends lost 6 bases and 4 bases respectively, with 15 bases between them. CDR3 loop: CASRGQGRGTGELFF. CDR3 DNA: TGTGCCAGCAGAGGGCAAGGACGCGGCACCGGGGAGCTGTTTTTT.

The chain combines TRBV9 with TRBJ1-2, with TRBD1 identical over 7 bases. The CDR3 is made up of 15 amino acids. V lost 3 bases to trimming and J lost 8 bases; unmatched junction nucleotides: 13. Germline lookup yields CDR1 SGDLS and CDR2 YYNGEE. The CDR3 coding sequence is TGTGCCAGCAGCGGAGGGACAGCGAACCAGAGGGGCTACACCTTC. This translates into CASSGGTANQRGYTF. The full variable domain, in which reference TRBV9 and TRBJ1-2 provide the parts outside the CDR3, is DSGVTQTPKHLITATGQRVTLRCSPRSGDLSVYWYQQSLDQGLQFLIQYYNGEERAKGNILERFSAQQFPDLHSELNLSSLELGDSALYFCASSGGTANQRGYTFGSGTRLTVV.

The rearrangement joins TRBV4-3 to TRBJ1-2, with 8 positions matching TRBD1. This CDR3 is 18 amino acids long. The germline V gene encodes CDR1 LGHNA and CDR2 YSLEER. The V gene end was trimmed by 3 bases and the J gene end by 2 bases; junction bases not matched to a gene: 14. The CDR3 protein is CASSQGSGGKGLNYGYTF. The CDR3 DNA follows: TGCGCCAGCAGCCAGGGCTCAGGGGGCAAAGGGTTAAACTATGGCTACACCTTC.